Listed here are 25 T cell receptor beta chains from one sample, sequenced in a study of somatic mutations in cytotoxic T cells in rheumatoid arthritis. The data were produced by immunoSEQ multiplex PCR, yet TCRdb's version contains in-frame clones alone and is incomplete. The table lists about 18,000 clones, approximately 74% of them singletons. Specimen: CD8+ T cells sorted from blood. The receptors here all came from a man aged 55-75 years in good health.

This chain connects TRBV6-1 to TRBJ2-5; 8 bases line up with TRBD1. The last part of the DNA fits TRBJ2-7 better; the J call may be wrong. This CDR3 has 15 amino acids. CDR1 MNHNS and CDR2 SASEGT come from the germline V gene. The chain's CDR3 is CASSMDRDSPYEQYF. DNA of the CDR3: TGTGCCAGCAGTATGGACAGGGATTCCCCCTACGAGCAGTACTTC.

This sequence joins TRBV27 and TRBJ2-7, with 11 bases aligning to TRBD2. The V and J ends lost 5 bases and 0 bases, in that order; junction bases with no gene match: 6. Germline V gene data show CDR1 as MNHEY and CDR2 as SMNVEV (reference sequence). The CDR3 loop spans 16 amino acids. CDR3 bases: TGTGCCAGCAGTGCTACACTAGCGGGGGCCTCCTACGAGCAGTACTTC. Translating gives CASSATLAGASYEQYF.

This clone was seen only a few times. The chain uses TRBV4-1 and TRBJ1-5; D uncertain. The CDR3 runs to 15 residues. Germline V gene sequence: CDR1 MGHRA, CDR2 YSYEKL. The V end lost 3 bases, the J end lost 8 bases, and 17 bases lay between the germline ends. The CDR3 DNA sequence: TGCGCCAGCAGCCATGTCTTCCAACCGGAGGAGCCCCAGCATTTT. Protein product: CASSHVFQPEEPQHF.

By share, this clone ranks as medium-sized. The chain uses TRBV29-1 and TRBJ2-2; perhaps TRBD2 as D (6 bases). Germline V gene data show CDR1 as SQVTM and CDR2 as ANQGSEA. V was trimmed by 2 bases and J by 10 bases, leaving 20 bases between them. There are 15 residues in the CDR3. As DNA, the CDR3 is TGCAGCGTTGAAAGGGCATTCTTGGAGGGTCCGGAGCTGTTTTTT. Translation: CSVERAFLEGPELFF.

The table lists this clone with a few counts. This chain uses TRBV7-8 with TRBJ2-3; D is perhaps TRBD1 (5 bases). This CDR3 has 16 residues. From germline, CDR1 is SGHVS and CDR2 FQNEAQ. Trimming pared 5 bases from V and 0 bases from J, leaving 15 bases between. This chain's CDR3 is CASSQQAGYSTDTQYF. CDR3 in DNA: TGTGCCAGCAGCCAACAGGCAGGTTATAGCACAGATACGCAGTATTTT.

The chain employs TRBV6-4 and TRBJ1-1; D gene uncertain. Between the trimmed V and J ends, which lost 4 bases and 2 bases, there was a span of 14 bases. The CDR3 extends over 15 amino acids. Germline lookup yields CDR1 MRHNA and CDR2 SNTAGT. In nucleotides, the CDR3 is TGTGCCAGCAGTGCAAGAGGAGGTGCCAACACTGAAGCTTTCTTT. This translates into CASSARGGANTEAFF.

The J gene is TRBJ2-7, the V gene TRBV4-1; TRBD1 aligns across 7 bases. CDR3 length: 14 residues. V lost 2 bases, J lost 3 bases, and 4 bases stayed unmatched. The V gene's germline CDR1 is MGHRA and CDR2 YSYEKL. The CDR3 DNA reads as TGCGCCAGCAGCCAAACCGGGACAGTCTACGAGCAGTACTTC. This codes for CASSQTGTVYEQYF.

The chain combines TRBV5-6 with TRBJ1-4; 9 nucleotides match TRBD1. CDR3 length: 19 amino acids. The junction had 20 bases not matched to a gene; V was cut back by 4 bases and J by 7 bases. Germline CDR1 SGHDT, CDR2 YYEEEE. The CDR3 spells CASSPGYRGQKGNSEKLFF. The CDR3 DNA reads TGTGCCAGCAGCCCAGGATACAGGGGGCAAAAGGGGAATAGTGAAAAACTGTTTTTT.

This sequence joins TRBV7-8 and TRBJ1-2; perhaps TRBD1 as D (6 bases). Trimming took 0 bases from V and 7 from J, leaving 15 bases between them. Germline lookup yields CDR1 SGHVS and CDR2 FQNEAQ. The CDR3 runs 15 residues. The CDR3 nucleotides are TGTGCCAGCAGCTTAGCGCATTGGGGGCCGGGTGGCTACACCTTC. Protein product: CASSLAHWGPGGYTF.

The sample holds a few counts of this clone. The chain links TRBV7-6 to TRBJ2-5; no reliable D call. Trimming pared 1 base from V and 1 base from J, leaving 13 bases between. The CDR3 is 16 residues long. Germline CDR1 is SGHVS and CDR2 is FNYEAQ. CDR3 coding DNA: TGTGCCAGCAGCTTAGATGACTCTAACACCCAAGAGACCCAGTACTTC. This gives the protein CASSLDDSNTQETQYF.

V gene TRBV7-8 combines with J gene TRBJ1-2; 7 bases are shared with TRBD1. The V segment lost 5 bases and the J segment 2 bases; nucleotides outside the gene matches: 2. Germline CDR1 reads SGHVS; CDR2 reads FQNEAQ. CDR3 length: 13 residues. The CDR3 sequence: CASSPQGNYGYTF. CDR3 nucleotide sequence: TGTGCCAGCAGCCCACAGGGGAACTATGGCTACACCTTC. Full variable domain (remainder filled in from reference TRBV7-8 and TRBJ1-2): GAGVSQSPRYKVAKRGQDVALRCDPISGHVSLFWYQQALGQGPEFLTYFQNEAQLDKSGLPSDRFFAERPEGSVSTLKIQRTQQEDSAVYLCASSPQGNYGYTFGSGTRLTVV.

The rearrangement joins TRBV7-3 to TRBJ2-2; TRBD2 might be the D (5 bases). The V gene lost 4 bases and the J gene lost 7 bases, with 10 bases spanning the gap. The CDR3 totals 13 residues. The germline V gene has CDR1 SGHTA and CDR2 FQGTGA. CDR3 sequence reads: CASSSWTDGELFF. The CDR3 DNA is TGTGCCAGCAGCTCCTGGACTGACGGGGAGCTGTTTTTT.

This clone showed up just a few times. The rearrangement links TRBV7-9 to TRBJ2-5; D is perhaps TRBD2 (5 bases). The germline gives CDR1 SEHNR, CDR2 FQNEAQ (reference sequence). With 5 bases removed from V and 1 base from J, the gap between germline ends came to 11 bases. The CDR3 covers 14 residues. CDR3 in amino acids: CASSPREGQETQYF. The CDR3 DNA sequence: TGTGCCAGCAGCCCCCGAGAGGGCCAAGAGACCCAGTACTTC.

Written as DNA, the CDR3 is TGTGCCAGCAAGGGGGTTGGCTACGAGCAGTACTTC. Protein product: CASKGVGYEQYF. The V gene is TRBV28, the J gene TRBJ2-5; a possible D gene is TRBD1 (6 bases). The J call may not be correct, given that the DNA end is closer to TRBJ2-7. CDR3 length equals 12 residues. The germline gives CDR1 MDHEN, CDR2 SYDVKM.

The chain carries TRBV5-1 and TRBJ1-2; 7 bases are a match to TRBD1. The CDR3 covers 13 residues. Trimming at V came to 5 bases and at J to 14 bases, leaving 15 bases not matched to a gene. Germline V CDR1 and CDR2: SGHRS, YFSETQ. CDR3 nucleotides: TGCGCCAGCAGAACCGACAGGGATCGAGTCGGGACCTTC. The encoded protein is CASRTDRDRVGTF.

CDR3 nucleotide sequence: TGTGCCAGCAGCCATGAGGGGCAGGGGAATCGGTATGGCTACACCTTC. Amino acids: CASSHEGQGNRYGYTF. This chain joins TRBV7-9 and TRBJ1-2; D might be TRBD1 (6 bases). The CDR3 is 16 residues long. The germline gives CDR1 SEHNR, CDR2 FQNEAQ (reference sequence). V was trimmed by 5 bases and J by 5 bases, leaving 21 bases between them. Drawing the rest from reference TRBV7-9 and TRBJ1-2, the complete variable domain is DTGVSQNPRHKITKRGQNVTFRCDPISEHNRLYWYRQTLGQGPEFLTYFQNEAQLEKSRLLSDRFSAERPKGSFSTLEIQRTEQGDSAMYLCASSHEGQGNRYGYTFGSGTRLTVV.

This clone was seen more than once but under ten times. The chain is built from TRBV29-1 and TRBJ2-1, with 9 positions matching TRBD1. J lost 2 bases, V lost 5 bases, and 4 bases had no gene match. The CDR3 has 14 residues. From germline, CDR1 is SQVTM and CDR2 ANQGSEA. As DNA, the CDR3 is TGCAGCGTTTGGGACAGGGCAACCTACAATGAGCAGTTCTTC. This sequence encodes CSVWDRATYNEQFF.

The V call is TRBV21-1, the J call TRBJ2-7; TRBD2 is the table's D call, not checked against the DNA. TRBV21-1 is labeled a pseudogene. The CDR3 extends over 15 amino acids. The CDR3 region is CANTSGREDTYEQYF. In DNA form, the CDR3 reads TGTGCCAACACCTCGGGGCGGGAGGATACCTACGAGCAGTACTTC.

This clone was detected a few times. The V call is TRBV11-1, the J call TRBJ2-1; a weak D match, TRBD2 (6 bases). Trimming stripped 5 bases from V and 9 bases from J, with 14 bases between. This CDR3 is 13 amino acids long. Germline CDR1 reads SGHAT; CDR2 reads FQDESV (reference sequence). CDR3 amino acids: CASSPTGVREQFF. As DNA, the CDR3 is TGTGCCAGCAGCCCCACGGGGGTTCGTGAGCAGTTCTTC.

The rearrangement joins TRBV19 to TRBJ2-7; 9 bases are a match to TRBD1. The CDR3 has 13 amino acids. Germline CDR1 is LNHDA and CDR2 is SQIVND (reference sequence). J lost 6 bases, V lost 8 bases, and 8 bases had no gene match. The CDR3 coding sequence is TGTGCCAGTTCTACGAGGACAGGGGCCGAGCAGTACTTC. This translates into CASSTRTGAEQYF.

The rearrangement links TRBV7-8 to TRBJ2-1, with 7 nucleotides matching TRBD1. CDR1 and CDR2 (germline): SGHVS, FQNEAQ. The CDR3 has 14 amino acids. J gave up 5 bases and V 1 base, and 2 bases lay outside the gene matches. DNA for the CDR3: TGTGCCAGCAGCTTAGGGGACAGAAACAATGAGCAGTTCTTC. This gives the protein CASSLGDRNNEQFF.

The chain links TRBV27 to TRBJ1-5; perhaps TRBD1 as D (5 bases). CDR3 length equals 15 residues. V was cut by 2 bases and J by 0 bases, with 8 bases left in between. Per germline, CDR1 MNHEY and CDR2 SMNVEV (reference sequence). CDR3 protein: CASSLQGYSNQPQHF. Here the CDR3 DNA reads TGTGCCAGCAGTTTACAGGGCTATAGCAATCAGCCCCAGCATTTT.

Only one count was recorded for this clone. V is TRBV30 and J is TRBJ1-4; TRBD1 aligns across 9 bases. The ends lost 1 base at V and 7 bases at J; junction bases unmatched: 10. Per the germline V gene, CDR1 is GTSNPN and CDR2 is SVGIG (reference sequence). The CDR3 runs to 16 residues. The CDR3 bases are TGTGCCTGGAGTGCGAACAGGGGGCACGGTAGTGAAAAACTGTTTTTT. Its translation is CAWSANRGHGSEKLFF.

This clone was detected once. V usage is TRBV20-1 and J usage is TRBJ2-1; TRBD2 aligns across 10 bases. Germline lookup yields CDR1 DFQATT and CDR2 SNEGSKA (reference sequence). Trimming at V came to 5 bases and at J to 10 bases, leaving 2 bases not matched to a gene. CDR3 length equals 11 residues. This chain's CDR3 is CSAGLAEEQFF. CDR3 bases: TGCAGTGCTGGACTAGCGGAGGAGCAGTTCTTC.

This clone is labeled medium-sized. Other DNA sequences in this sample translate to the same CDR3. The chain uses TRBV19 and TRBJ2-1; D not certain. Germline V gene lookup returns CDR1 LNHDA and CDR2 SQIVND (reference sequence). The CDR3 runs to 16 residues. V lost 2 bases and J lost 0, with 11 bases in between. CDR3 region: CASSISGGSSYNEQFF. The CDR3 coding sequence is TGTGCCAGTAGTATATCTGGCGGTAGCTCCTACAATGAGCAGTTCTTC. Using reference TRBV19 and TRBJ2-1 for the parts outside the CDR3, the full variable domain is DGGITQSPKYLFRKEGQNVTLSCEQNLNHDAMYWYRQDPGQGLRLIYYSQIVNDFQKGDIAEGYSVSREKKESFPLTVTSAQKNPTAFYLCASSISGGSSYNEQFFGPGTRLTVL.